This paragraph covers one T cell receptor beta chain sequence. This sample is part of a study of blood T cell repertoires in COVID-19. Study-wide context: There were acute and convalescent COVID-19 samples, and they came from the United States, Italy and Spain. The cDNA or gDNA used as material had been derived from T cells, B-cell-depleted T cells, or PBMCs.

Measured with immunoSEQ multiplex PCR; TCRdb has only the in-frame clones, and not every one. Altogether about 140,000 clones are present, 78% being singletons, with the ten largest covering 1.9%. Source material: peripheral blood. The TCR comes from a woman aged 60-75 years with acute or convalescent COVID-19.

The CDR3 DNA sequence: TGTGCCAGCAGCTTAGGACAGGGGCGATTTAATGAAAAACTGTTTTTT. Its translation is CASSLGQGRFNEKLFF. The chain recombines TRBV5-6 with TRBJ1-4; 9 bases map to TRBD1. The CDR3 totals 16 residues. V was clipped by 2 bases and J by 4 bases; unmatched bases: 6. The germline gives CDR1 SGHDT, CDR2 YYEEEE.